This is a list of T cell receptor beta chains from one sample in a study of blood T cells in healthy people across ages. TCRdb fed the 5' RACE reads into MiXCR, producing one record per CDR3 protein. This table has fewer than 800,000 distinct CDR3 sequences, about 30% appearing once. The sequencing sample was made of blood. These receptor sequences come from a woman at least 80 years old in good health. CDR3s include the opening cysteine and the closing phenylalanine or tryptophan. Fields, in order: D gene, V gene, clone size, J gene, CDR3 protein, CDR3 DNA. D genes are given only for firm matches. The size entry is marked missing in some rows and otherwise reads once, few, many or a size class.

NA	TRBV7-2	NA	TRBJ1-2	CASSPGSLQGYTF	TGTGCCAGCAGCCCAGGGTCGCTTCAGGGCTACACCTTC
NA	TRBV12-5	NA	TRBJ1-1	CASGPLRGGDTEAFF	TGTGCTAGTGGTCCCCTGCGAGGGGGGGACACTGAAGCTTTCTTT
TRBD2	TRBV5-4	NA	TRBJ2-7	CVSSLSGTSGLSSYNEQYF	TGTGTCAGCAGCTTGTCCGGGACTAGCGGCCTGAGCTCCTACAATGAGCAGTACTTC
TRBD2	TRBV30	many	TRBJ2-3	CACQTGLAGGPSTDTQYF	TGTGCCTGCCAAACGGGACTAGCGGGGGGCCCTAGCACAGATACGCAGTATTTT
NA	TRBV20-1	NA	TRBJ1-5	CSARDIREVPGLQPQHF	TGCAGTGCTAGAGATATTCGGGAGGTTCCGGGGCTCCAGCCCCAGCATTTT
TRBD2	TRBV4-1	many	TRBJ2-3	CASSQVAGGDTDTQYF	TGCGCCAGCAGCCAAGTAGCGGGGGGCGACACAGATACGCAGTATTTT
NA	TRBV30	many	TRBJ2-7	CAWGKARVSVSYEQYF	TGTGCCTGGGGGAAGGCGAGGGTTAGCGTTTCCTACGAGCAGTACTTC
TRBD2	TRBV11-1	many	TRBJ2-1	CASSLEITLAGEQFF	TGTGCCAGCAGCTTAGAGATTACCCTAGCGGGAGAGCAGTTCTTC
NA	TRBV29-1	many	TRBJ2-7	CSVEEGFEQYF	TGCAGCGTTGAGGAGGGGTTCGAGCAGTACTTC
NA	TRBV5-5	NA	TRBJ1-1	CASSLAISLNTEAFF	TGTGCCAGCAGCTTGGCCATTTCACTGAACACTGAAGCTTTCTTT
TRBD1	TRBV6-5	few	TRBJ1-6	CASSYNPSSGGSPLHF	TGTGCCAGCAGTTACAATCCCTCCTCAGGGGGTTCACCCCTCCACTTT
NA	TRBV5-1	NA	TRBJ1-6	CANSFGPADNSPLHF	TGCGCCAACAGCTTCGGGCCGGCCGATAATTCACCCCTCCACTTT
NA	TRBV7-8	once	TRBJ2-3	CASSYIQGSTDTQYF	TGTGCCAGCAGCTACATTCAGGGGAGCACAGATACGCAGTATTTT
NA	TRBV7-2	NA	TRBJ1-1	CASSLSVGSTEAFF	TGTGCCAGCAGCTTAAGTGTGGGGAGCACTGAAGCTTTCTTT
TRBD2	TRBV9	many	TRBJ2-7	CASSRGLAGLGEQYF	TGTGCCAGCAGCCGAGGACTAGCGGGACTCGGCGAGCAGTACTTC
NA	TRBV5-6	NA	TRBJ1-1	CASSSRRGRTTGNTEAFF	TGTGCCAGCAGCTCACGCAGGGGTCGAACAACGGGGAACACTGAAGCTTTCTTT
NA	TRBV29-1	NA	TRBJ1-2	CSVVGQADGYTF	TGCAGCGTTGTAGGGCAGGCGGATGGCTACACCTTC
TRBD2	TRBV9	NA	TRBJ2-1	CASSVVSGGLAGLYNEQFF	TGTGCCAGCAGCGTAGTTTCAGGTGGACTAGCGGGGCTATACAATGAACAGTTCTTC
TRBD2	TRBV2	NA	TRBJ2-7	CASTRGLAANNEQYF	TGTGCCAGCACCCGAGGACTAGCGGCTAACAATGAGCAGTACTTC
NA	TRBV6-2/TRBV6-3	few	TRBJ2-2	CASSRVGGANTGELFF	TGTGCCAGCAGCCGGGTGGGGGGCGCGAACACCGGGGAGCTGTTTTTT
TRBD2	TRBV10-2	many	TRBJ2-5	CASSESRGVAGALYQETQYF	TGCGCCAGCAGTGAGTCGAGAGGTGTAGCGGGGGCCCTGTACCAAGAGACCCAGTACTTC
TRBD2	TRBV6-2/TRBV6-3	NA	TRBJ2-2	CASSSGTRSTGELFF	TGTGCCAGCAGTTCCGGGACTAGGTCCACCGGGGAGCTGTTTTTT
NA	TRBV19	NA	TRBJ2-7	CASSAGTAAYEQYF	TGTGCCAGTAGTGCCGGGACGGCGGCCTACGAGCAGTACTTC
TRBD1	TRBV9	many	TRBJ1-2	CASSVGDRGLGYTF	TGTGCCAGCAGCGTAGGGGACAGGGGGCTTGGCTACACCTTC
TRBD2	TRBV7-2	many	TRBJ2-3	CASSPGTSGGHYTDTQYF	TGTGCCAGCAGCCCTGGGACTAGCGGGGGCCACTACACAGATACGCAGTATTTT
NA	TRBV2	many	TRBJ1-5	CASRRGAGVSNQPQHF	TGTGCCAGCAGGAGAGGGGCGGGGGTTAGCAATCAGCCCCAGCATTTT
NA	TRBV19	few	TRBJ1-2	CASRDNYGYTF	TGTGCCAGTAGGGACAACTATGGCTACACCTTC
NA	TRBV6-1	many	TRBJ2-1	CASSDLSWFF	TGTGCCAGCAGTGACCTCAGTTGGTTCTTC
NA	TRBV7-2	few	TRBJ2-7	CASSFSTEQYF	TGTGCCAGCAGCTTTTCTACCGAGCAGTACTTC
NA	TRBV4-3	many	TRBJ2-3	CASSQEALTYTDTQYF	TGCGCCAGCAGCCAAGAGGCACTCACTTACACAGATACGCAGTATTTT
NA	TRBV12-3/TRBV12-4	many	TRBJ2-7	CASSWGAAYEQYF	TGTGCCAGCAGTTGGGGGGCCGCCTACGAGCAGTACTTC
TRBD1	TRBV6-2/TRBV6-3	many	TRBJ2-1	CASSGRGTVSYNEQFF	TGTGCCAGCAGTGGCCGAGGGACAGTATCCTACAATGAGCAGTTCTTC
NA	TRBV13	NA	TRBJ2-7	CASSSLFYEQYF	TGTGCCAGCAGCTCCCTATTCTACGAGCAGTACTTC
TRBD1	TRBV18	NA	TRBJ1-2	CASSRRQGDGYTF	TGTGCCAGCTCACGCCGACAGGGGGATGGCTACACCTTC
NA	TRBV20-1	many	TRBJ1-2	CSARPGPVRNYGYTF	TGCAGTGCTAGACCCGGTCCAGTCCGGAACTATGGCTACACCTTC
TRBD1	TRBV2	many	TRBJ1-1	CASSSGQGLTEAFF	TGTGCCAGCAGCTCGGGACAGGGCCTCACTGAAGCTTTCTTT
NA	TRBV9	many	TRBJ2-7	CAITLPRGLDYEQYF	TGTGCCATCACTCTACCTCGGGGGCTTGACTACGAGCAGTACTTC
NA	TRBV6-5	NA	TRBJ1-2	CASSRGQSNYGYTF	TGTGCCAGCAGCCGAGGACAGTCTAACTATGGCTACACCTTC
NA	TRBV30	many	TRBJ2-5	CACSRKTGPGEQYF	TGTGCCTGCAGTCGAAAGACGGGTCCGGGGGAGCAGTACTTC
NA	TRBV20-1	few	TRBJ1-1	CSASLENTEAFF	TGCAGTGCTAGTCTGGAGAACACTGAAGCTTTCTTT
NA	TRBV10-3	NA	TRBJ2-5	CASTGTNQETQYF	TGTGCCAGCACCGGGACGAACCAAGAGACCCAGTACTTC
NA	TRBV2	many	TRBJ2-1	CASKGSSYNEQFF	TGTGCCAGCAAAGGGTCCTCCTACAATGAGCAGTTCTTC
TRBD2	TRBV20-1	few	TRBJ2-1	CSARGGTSGAYNEQFF	TGCAGTGCTAGAGGGGGGACTAGCGGGGCCTACAATGAGCAGTTCTTC
NA	TRBV11-2	many	TRBJ2-4	CASSLVGGRVGEQYF	TGTGCCAGCAGCTTAGTTGGGGGGCGTGTTGGGGAGCAGTACTTC